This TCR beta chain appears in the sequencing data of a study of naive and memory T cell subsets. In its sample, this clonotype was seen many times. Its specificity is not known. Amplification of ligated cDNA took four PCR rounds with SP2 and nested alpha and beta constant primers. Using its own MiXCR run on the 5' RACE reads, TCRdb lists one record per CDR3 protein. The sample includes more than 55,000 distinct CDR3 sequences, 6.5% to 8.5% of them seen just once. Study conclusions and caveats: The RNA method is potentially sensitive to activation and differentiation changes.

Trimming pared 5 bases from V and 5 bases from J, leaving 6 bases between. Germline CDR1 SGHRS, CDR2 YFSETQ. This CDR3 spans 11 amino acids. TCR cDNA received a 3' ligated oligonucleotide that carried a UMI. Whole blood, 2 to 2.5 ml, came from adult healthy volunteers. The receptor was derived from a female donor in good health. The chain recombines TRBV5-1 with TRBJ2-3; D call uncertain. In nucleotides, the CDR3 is TGCGCCAGCAGTTCTGGAGATACGCAGTATTTT. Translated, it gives CASSSGDTQYF. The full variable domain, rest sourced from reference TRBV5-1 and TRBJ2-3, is KAGVTQTPRYLIKTRGQQVTLSCSPISGHRSVSWYQQTPGQGLQFLFEYFSETQRNKGNFPGRFSGRQFSNSRSEMNVSTLELGDSALYLCASSSGDTQYFGPGTRLTVL.